This TCR beta chain was documented in a study of CD8 T cells in ankylosing spondylitis. In the case of this clonotype: What it binds is unknown.

In TCRdb, the 5' RACE reads were re-called with MiXCR into one record per CDR3 protein. The table records under 450,000 distinct CDR3 sequences, 17% of them present only once. General study findings and limits: Disease-associated clones were CD8+ and fairly uncommon in peripheral blood. Blood from ankylosing spondylitis patients appeared to carry a characteristic roughly 8-variant TCR beta motif.

The sample comprised blood, either unsorted or a sorted T cell fraction (not recorded which). This sequence was found in a male donor with ankylosing spondylitis.

The CDR3 bases are TGTGCCAGCAGAAAGACGGTAAACTCTGGAAACACCATATATTTT. Encoded protein: CASRKTVNSGNTIYF. This chain connects TRBV12-3 or TRBV12-4 to TRBJ1-3; D unclear. The CDR3 has 15 amino acids. The V end was cut by 6 bases, the J end by 0 bases, with 12 bases between.